This is a list of T cell receptor beta chains from one sample in a study of blood T cell repertoires in COVID-19. Method: immunoSEQ multiplex PCR; TCRdb's copy keeps in-frame clones and lacks some. Of 200,000 to 300,000 clones in the sample, approximately 90% are singletons; the top ten hold around 10%. Sequencing used PBMCs or T cells enriched from blood (not recorded which). These TCRs come from a man in his forties who had recovered from COVID-19. Both conserved end residues are part of each CDR3. A D gene is named only where the DNA matches it firmly. Not all rows give a size; the values are once, few, many and, for expanded clones, a class.

>TRBJ1-1|-|-|TRBV29-1
TGCAGCACCAAATTACAGGGAGACACTGAAGCTTTCTTT
CSTKLQGDTEAFF
>TRBJ1-5|-|-|TRBV11-2
TGTGCCAGCAGCGCCCCCGGTAGCAATCAGCCCCAGCATTTT
CASSAPGSNQPQHF
>TRBJ2-1|-|TRBD2|TRBV7-6
TGTGCCAGCAGCTTAGCCGCGGGGGAGTACAATGAGCAGTTCTTC
CASSLAAGEYNEQFF
>TRBJ2-5|-|TRBD2|TRBV28
TGTGCCAGCAGTTCCCCCCGGGGAGGGCAAGAGACCCAGTACTTC
CASSSPRGGQETQYF
>TRBJ2-3|-|-|TRBV19
TGTGCCAGTAGTGACCGGGAGAAAGATACGCAGTATTTT
CASSDREKDTQYF
>TRBJ1-1|-|-|TRBV28
TGTGCCAGCACCAGAACCGGGAGTCTGATGAGGGTCACTGAAGCTTTCTTT
CASTRTGSLMRVTEAFF
>TRBJ2-3|-|-|TRBV28
TGTGCCAGCACCCACACGGGGGGCACAGATACGCAGTATTTT
CASTHTGGTDTQYF
>TRBJ1-6|once|TRBD1|TRBV4-1
TGCGCCAGCAGCCTAAGTGGACAGGGACAAAATTCACCCCTCCACTTT
CASSLSGQGQNSPLHF
>TRBJ2-7|once|-|TRBV27
TGTGCCAGCAGTCCAAGGACAGAACCTCGCTACGAGCAGTACTTC
CASSPRTEPRYEQYF
>TRBJ1-3|-|-|TRBV9
TGTGCCAGCAGCAAAGGGGGAAACTCTGGAAACACCATATATTTT
CASSKGGNSGNTIYF
>TRBJ2-2|-|TRBD2|TRBV7-2
TGTGCCAGCAGCGTTACTAGCGGGAGTTCCGGGGAGCTGTTTTTT
CASSVTSGSSGELFF
>TRBJ2-7|-|TRBD2|TRBV5-1
TGCGCCAGCAGCTTTAGTCTAGCGGGAGCTCTAGAGCAGTACTTC
CASSFSLAGALEQYF
>TRBJ2-7|few|-|TRBV12-3/TRBV12-4
TGTGCCAGCACAAACCAGATTGGGGAGGAGCAGTACTTC
CASTNQIGEEQYF
>TRBJ2-2|-|-|TRBV11-2
TGTGCCAGCAGCCCTCAGGACACCGGGGAGCTGTTTTTT
CASSPQDTGELFF
>TRBJ2-7|-|-|TRBV12-5
TGTGCTAGTGGCACGGGTCCCTACGAGCAGTACTTC
CASGTGPYEQYF
>TRBJ2-5|-|TRBD1|TRBV6-5
TGTGCCAGCAGTCGCGACAGGGCCCAAGAGACCCAGTACTTC
CASSRDRAQETQYF
>TRBJ2-5|-|-|TRBV28
TGTGCCAGCAGTTTGTCCAGGGGTGGTGAGACCCAGTACTTC
CASSLSRGGETQYF
>TRBJ2-3|-|TRBD2|TRBV5-1
TGCGCCAGCAGAGGGACTAGCGGGCTATTGGCAGATACGCAGTATTTT
CASRGTSGLLADTQYF
>TRBJ2-1|-|-|TRBV6-2/TRBV6-3
TGTGCCAGCAGTTCCCCTAGAAAATTTGAGCAGTTCTTC
CASSSPRKFEQFF
>TRBJ1-1|once|-|TRBV5-6
TGTGCCAGCAGCTTGGTCAGGGTCAACACTGAAGCTTTCTTT
CASSLVRVNTEAFF
>TRBJ1-1|-|-|TRBV7-2
TGTGCCAGCAGCTCGAGCTATGACACTGAAGCTTTCTTT
CASSSSYDTEAFF
>TRBJ2-3|-|TRBD2|TRBV14
TGTGCCAGCAGCCCCGGGGCGGGGGGGACAGATACGCAGTATTTT
CASSPGAGGTDTQYF
>TRBJ2-5|-|-|TRBV29-1
TGCAGCGTTGGGGCAGTCAGGCAAGAGACCCAGTACTTC
CSVGAVRQETQYF
>TRBJ1-1|-|-|TRBV4-1
TGCGCCAGCAGTCTTGGGGGCTATGACACTGAAGCTTTCTTT
CASSLGGYDTEAFF
>TRBJ2-3|-|TRBD2|TRBV7-2
TGTGCCAGCAGCTCCACGACGGGACTAGCGGGGCACACAGATACGCAGTATTTT
CASSSTTGLAGHTDTQYF
>TRBJ2-1|-|TRBD2|TRBV24-1
TGTGCCACCAGCTTCCACTCTGGCGGGGGAAATGAGCAGTTCTTC
CATSFHSGGGNEQFF